These T cell receptor beta chains were read from a single sample in a study of graft-versus-host responses after intestinal transplantation. Measured with immunoSEQ multiplex PCR; TCRdb has only the in-frame clones, and not every one. The sample includes 130,000 or so clones, roughly 91% seen only once; the top ten take roughly 0.2%. No antigen is known for these receptors. Sequencing used unstimulated CD4+ T cells sorted from spleen or lymph node cells, obtained before intestinal transplant. Every receptor here comes from a human donor who received an intestinal transplant. The CDR3 runs from the conserved cysteine through the conserved F or W. A D gene is named only where the DNA matches it firmly. Not all rows give a size; the values are once, few, many and, for expanded clones, a class.

TRBJ2-7 . TRBV10-3 . CATSGAGGYYEQYF TGTGCCACCAGCGGGGCAGGGGGTTACTACGAGCAGTACTTC
TRBJ1-2 TRBD1 TRBV7-2 . CASTRAGQGHGYTF TGTGCCAGCACCCGGGCGGGACAGGGTCATGGCTACACCTTC
TRBJ2-7 . TRBV27 . CASSLSTPGRGDEQYF TGTGCCAGCAGTTTATCGACCCCGGGCAGGGGTGACGAGCAGTACTTC
TRBJ2-7 . TRBV14 . CASSQGGTGAKVYEQYF TGTGCCAGCAGCCAAGGGGGAACGGGAGCTAAAGTCTACGAGCAGTACTTC
TRBJ1-1 TRBD1 TRBV11-2 . CASSTTGGTTEAFF TGTGCCAGCAGCACGACAGGGGGGACCACTGAAGCTTTCTTT
TRBJ1-1 . TRBV4-2 . CASSQTGWGTEAFF TGTGCCAGCAGCCAAACGGGTTGGGGCACTGAAGCTTTCTTT
TRBJ2-1 TRBD2 TRBV7-2 . CASSLYVSTSGLLYNEQFF TGTGCCAGCAGCTTATATGTGTCGACTAGCGGGCTCCTCTACAATGAGCAGTTCTTC
TRBJ1-1 . TRBV28 . CASTINTEAFF TGTGCCAGCACCATTAACACTGAAGCTTTCTTT
TRBJ1-5 . TRBV29-1 . CSVVTQSEPQHF TGCAGCGTTGTTACCCAAAGCGAGCCCCAGCATTTT
TRBJ2-7 . TRBV28 . CASRGDGSYEQYF TGTGCCAGCAGAGGGGACGGGTCCTACGAGCAGTACTTC
TRBJ2-7 TRBD1 TRBV6-1 . CASTGTVPYEQYF TGTGCCAGCACCGGGACAGTTCCCTACGAGCAGTACTTC
TRBJ2-5 . TRBV18 . CASSPGRRETQYF TGTGCCAGCTCACCAGGGAGGCGAGAGACCCAGTACTTC
TRBJ2-7 . TRBV6-6 . CASSYATAGEQYF TGTGCCAGCAGTTACGCGACAGCCGGGGAGCAGTACTTC
TRBJ2-5 . TRBV18 . CASSPLYWSGKLRQETQYF TGTGCCAGCTCACCACTTTATTGGTCGGGGAAGTTGCGCCAAGAGACCCAGTACTTC
TRBJ2-1 . TRBV21-1 . CASATGGRNEQFF TGTGCCAGCGCAACGGGTGGACGCAATGAGCAGTTCTTC
TRBJ1-1 . TRBV6-6 . CASSYSFGREAFF TGTGCCAGCAGTTACTCGTTCGGCCGTGAAGCTTTCTTT
TRBJ2-7 TRBD2 TRBV19 . CASSRTGTSAFYEQYF TGTGCCAGTAGTAGAACCGGGACTAGCGCCTTCTACGAGCAGTACTTC
TRBJ1-1 . TRBV9 . CASSVATREGDTEAFF TGTGCCAGCAGCGTAGCTACGAGGGAAGGAGACACTGAAGCTTTCTTT
TRBJ2-1 . TRBV15 . CATSRVRGQVLQFF TGTGCCACCAGCAGAGTCAGGGGTCAAGTGCTCCAGTTCTTC
TRBJ2-5 TRBD2 TRBV23-1 . CASTPGREPETQYF TGCGCCAGCACCCCAGGGCGGGAGCCGGAGACCCAGTACTTC
TRBJ1-5 . TRBV30 . CAWQRSLNQPQHF TGTGCCTGGCAGCGGTCCTTAAATCAGCCCCAGCATTTT
TRBJ2-7 . TRBV5-1 . CASSFGGSYEQYF TGCGCCAGCAGCTTTGGCGGCTCCTACGAGCAGTACTTC
TRBJ2-7 . TRBV5-4 . CASSSRGRIRSSYEQYF TGTGCCAGCAGCTCACGAGGGCGGATCCGAAGCTCTTACGAGCAGTACTTC
TRBJ2-7 TRBD2 TRBV28 . CASSPLELKAGDAIPVYEQYF TGTGCCAGCAGTCCCTTGGAATTAAAAGCGGGAGACGCAATACCGGTCTACGAGCAGTACTTC
TRBJ2-1 . TRBV28 . CASSATGTVSWDEQFF TGTGCCAGCAGTGCTACCGGGACTGTGTCCTGGGATGAGCAGTTCTTC
TRBJ2-1 . TRBV7-9 . CASSLIKGLNEQFF TGTGCCAGCAGCTTAATTAAGGGACTCAATGAGCAGTTCTTC
TRBJ1-6 . TRBV6-5 . CASHGANSPLHF TGTGCCAGCCACGGGGCTAATTCACCCCTCCACTTT
TRBJ1-5 TRBD1 TRBV27 . CASSKGQGGQPQHF TGTGCCAGCAGTAAGGGACAGGGGGGTCAGCCCCAGCATTTT
TRBJ1-4 . TRBV30 . CAWRGGANEKLFF TGTGCCTGGAGGGGGGGCGCGAATGAAAAACTGTTTTTT
TRBJ1-1 . TRBV9 . CASSPGVLYTEAFF TGTGCCAGCAGCCCAGGGGTCTTGTACACTGAAGCTTTCTTT
TRBJ2-2 . TRBV6-1 . CASSEVWGTGELFF TGTGCCAGCAGTGAAGTTTGGGGGACCGGGGAGCTGTTTTTT
TRBJ1-1 . TRBV18 . CASSQNQVYGGNTEAFF TGTGCCAGCTCACAGAACCAGGTATACGGTGGGAACACTGAAGCTTTCTTT
TRBJ2-1 TRBD2 TRBV7-3 . CASSSIAGGARGEQFF TGTGCCAGCAGCTCCATAGCGGGAGGGGCGCGAGGTGAGCAGTTCTTC
TRBJ1-5 . TRBV6-5 . CASSRGPAGDQPQHF TGTGCCAGCAGCCGGGGACCGGCTGGAGATCAGCCCCAGCATTTT
TRBJ2-7 . TRBV5-1 once CASSPGPDGLSYEQYF TGCGCCAGCAGCCCAGGCCCTGACGGGCTCTCCTACGAGCAGTACTTC
TRBJ2-7 . TRBV9 . CASSVGRLSNYEQYF TGTGCCAGCAGCGTAGGACGATTAAGTAACTACGAGCAGTACTTC
TRBJ1-5 . TRBV5-4 . CASSGRNQPQHF TGTGCCAGCAGCGGACGGAATCAGCCCCAGCATTTT
TRBJ2-7 TRBD2 TRBV19 . CASSIGGGYEQYF TGTGCCAGTAGTATAGGGGGAGGGTACGAGCAGTACTTC
TRBJ1-3 . TRBV6-5 . CASSSSTPRGNTIYF TGTGCCAGCAGTTCGTCTACCCCACGAGGAAACACCATATATTTT
TRBJ2-7 TRBD2 TRBV6-1 . CASGLGYEQYF TGTGCCAGCGGACTAGGTTACGAGCAGTACTTC
TRBJ1-2 TRBD1 TRBV28 . CASSLGDRIYGYTF TGTGCCAGCAGTTTGGGGGACAGGATCTATGGCTACACCTTC
TRBJ1-1 TRBD1 TRBV28 . CASSGTGGYTEAFF TGTGCCAGCAGTGGAACAGGGGGATACACTGAAGCTTTCTTT
TRBJ2-5 . TRBV7-3 . CASSLFAGSETQYF TGTGCCAGCAGCTTATTCGCAGGGTCGGAGACCCAGTACTTC
TRBJ1-1 TRBD1 TRBV28 . CASSDEGQAFF TGTGCCAGCAGCGACGAGGGACAGGCTTTCTTT
TRBJ2-7 TRBD1 TRBV9 . CASSVSAPGTGYPYEQYF TGTGCCAGCAGCGTATCGGCTCCCGGGACAGGTTATCCCTACGAGCAGTACTTC